This T cell receptor (beta chain) was recorded in a study of blood T cell repertoires in COVID-19. The CDR3 runs 15 residues. Per germline, CDR1 SQVTM and CDR2 ANQGSEA. Trimming left V 5 bases short and J 7 bases short, with 23 bases between. During the 2 weeks before they entered the study, exposed participants had met someone with a PCR-confirmed or clinician-diagnosed COVID-19 case. Sequencing was performed with immunoSEQ multiplex PCR; in TCRdb, only in-frame clones are kept and a portion is missing. In the table there are 240,000 or so clones, 90% of which are singletons. The V and J genes are TRBV29-1 and TRBJ1-1; D is possibly TRBD1 (6 bases). The receptor comes from a man between 45 and 60 years old who had been exposed to COVID-19. Sequencing input: PBMCs or T cells enriched from blood (not recorded which). The CDR3 protein is CSVQPGAPMYGEAFF. The CDR3 DNA sequence: TGCAGCGTTCAACCAGGGGCCCCGATGTACGGTGAAGCTTTCTTT.